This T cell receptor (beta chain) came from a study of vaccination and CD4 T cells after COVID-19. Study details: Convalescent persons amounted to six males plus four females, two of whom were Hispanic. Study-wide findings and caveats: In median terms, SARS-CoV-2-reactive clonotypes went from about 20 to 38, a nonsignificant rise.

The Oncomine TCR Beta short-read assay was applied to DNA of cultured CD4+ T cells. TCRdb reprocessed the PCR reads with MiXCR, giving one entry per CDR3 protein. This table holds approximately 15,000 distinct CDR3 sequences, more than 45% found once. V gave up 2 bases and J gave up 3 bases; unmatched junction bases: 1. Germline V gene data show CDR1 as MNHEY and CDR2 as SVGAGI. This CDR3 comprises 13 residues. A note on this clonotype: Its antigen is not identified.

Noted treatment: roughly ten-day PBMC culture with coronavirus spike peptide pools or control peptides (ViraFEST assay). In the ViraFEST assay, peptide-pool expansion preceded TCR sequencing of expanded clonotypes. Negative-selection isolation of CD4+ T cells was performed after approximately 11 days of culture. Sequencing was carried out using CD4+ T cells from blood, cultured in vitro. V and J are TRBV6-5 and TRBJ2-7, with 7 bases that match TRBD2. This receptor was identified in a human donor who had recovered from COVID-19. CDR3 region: CASSYGGSYEQYF. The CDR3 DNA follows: TGTGCCAGCAGTTACGGCGGGAGCTACGAGCAGTACTTC.